A single sample gave rise to the 18 T cell receptor beta chains below, sequenced in a study of cytomegalovirus exposure and HLA in healthy donors. Researchers ran the PCR with 60 Vbeta and 13 Jbeta primers. Assay used: immunoSEQ multiplex PCR; TCRdb lists only in-frame clones, some missing. The table shows about 150,000 clones, with around 79% occurring only once. The specimen sequenced was PBMCs. All receptors come from a man under 40 in good health and CMV-seropositive.

V gene TRBV9 combines with J gene TRBJ1-1; D is unresolved. Looked up from germline, CDR1 is SGDLS and CDR2 is YYNGEE. Trimming stripped 4 bases from V and 2 bases from J, with 12 bases between. CDR3 size: 14 residues. The CDR3 region has the DNA TGTGCCAGCAGCCCCGACGCGGCCAACACTGAAGCTTTCTTT. This codes for CASSPDAANTEAFF. The full variable domain, rest sourced from reference TRBV9 and TRBJ1-1, is DSGVTQTPKHLITATGQRVTLRCSPRSGDLSVYWYQQSLDQGLQFLIQYYNGEERAKGNILERFSAQQFPDLHSELNLSSLELGDSALYFCASSPDAANTEAFFGQGTRLTVV.

The gene calls are TRBV4-1 and TRBJ2-7, with D tentatively TRBD1 (6 bases). The CDR3 is 12 amino acids. With 2 bases removed from V and 6 bases from J, the gap between germline ends came to 8 bases. Germline V lookup: CDR1 MGHRA, CDR2 YSYEKL. The CDR3 bases are TGCGCCAGCAGCCAAACAGGGTTCGAGCAGTACTTC. Its protein product is CASSQTGFEQYF.

The chain recombines TRBV2 with TRBJ1-6; D might be TRBD1 (5 bases). The length of the CDR3 is 14 residues. Trimming shortened V by 5 bases and J by 7 bases, and 12 bases separated the two germline ends. Germline lookup yields CDR1 SNHLY and CDR2 FYNNEI. CDR3 in amino acids: CASSQSRVNSPLHF. CDR3 DNA sequence: TGTGCCAGCAGTCAGTCCAGGGTAAATTCACCCCTCCACTTT.

This clone appeared a few times. The rearrangement links TRBV6-5 to TRBJ2-1; 7 bases map to TRBD1. Germline CDR1 reads MNHEY; CDR2 reads SVGAGI. J lost 8 bases, V lost 7 bases, and 11 bases had no gene match. CDR3 length: 14 amino acids. The CDR3 DNA follows: TGTGCCAGCACGGACCCCGGGACAGTCGATGAGCAGTTCTTC. Amino acids: CASTDPGTVDEQFF.

The chain carries TRBV5-4 and TRBJ1-1; TRBD1 might be the D (5 bases). The V gene lost 2 bases and the J gene lost 1 base, with 9 bases spanning the gap. The CDR3 spans 14 residues. Germline V gives CDR1 SGHNT, CDR2 YYREEE (reference sequence). CDR3 sequence: CASSFFGGNTEAFF. DNA for the CDR3: TGTGCCAGCAGCTTCTTCGGGGGGAACACTGAAGCTTTCTTT.

The gene calls are TRBV18 and TRBJ2-7, with D perhaps matching TRBD2 (7 bases). The CDR3 sequence is 14 residues long. V was trimmed by 6 bases and J by 1 base, leaving 13 bases between them. Germline CDR1 is KGHSH and CDR2 is LQKENI. CDR3 in amino acids: CASSSGGGSYEQYF. In DNA form, the CDR3 reads TGTGCCAGCTCCTCGGGGGGCGGGTCCTACGAGCAGTACTTC.

About this clone: It is unclear where the CDR3 begins or ends on the DNA, so no DNA is shown, and the CDR3 is as TCRdb lists it. The J gene is TRBJ2-7, the V gene TRBV21-1; no DNA check was done on the table's D call, TRBD2. TRBV21-1 is classified as a pseudogene. Both ends counted, the CDR3 spans 19 residues. The CDR3: CASTPVGQGTSGGAYEQYF.

DNA for the CDR3: TGTGCCAGCAGCTCATCAGCGGGGGGCCTAGATACGCAGTATTTT. Its protein product is CASSSSAGGLDTQYF. The chain joins TRBV7-9 to TRBJ2-3; 9 nucleotides match TRBD2. V lost 4 bases and J lost 5; bases outside the gene matches: 7. The length of the CDR3 is 15 residues. Germline-derived CDR1 and CDR2 are SEHNR and FQNEAQ (reference sequence).

The chain recombines TRBV27 with TRBJ2-3; 10 positions agree with TRBD2. The CDR3 extends over 17 amino acids. Trimming at V came to 2 bases and at J to 0 bases, leaving 5 bases not matched to a gene. The germline V gene encodes CDR1 MNHEY and CDR2 SMNVEV (reference sequence). CDR3 sequence reads: CASSLGHSGGSTDTQYF. The CDR3 DNA sequence: TGTGCCAGCAGTTTAGGGCATAGCGGGGGGAGCACAGATACGCAGTATTTT.

This sequence joins TRBV7-9 and TRBJ1-1; 9 positions match TRBD1. The CDR3 totals 15 residues. J gave up 3 bases and V 2 bases, and 4 bases lay outside the gene matches. CDR1 is SEHNR, CDR2 FQNEAQ, per germline (reference sequence). This CDR3 reads CASSLSDRGYTEAFF. DNA of the CDR3: TGTGCCAGCAGCTTATCCGACAGGGGGTACACTGAAGCTTTCTTT.

The J gene is TRBJ2-1, the V gene TRBV12-5; 7 bases are a match to TRBD1. The CDR3 length is 16 residues. Trimming took 6 bases from V and 0 from J; bases not matched to a gene: 8. Per germline, CDR1 LGHNT and CDR2 FRNRAP. CDR3 residues: CASGQKQGSSYNEQFF. CDR3 DNA: TGTGCTAGTGGCCAAAAACAGGGGAGCTCCTACAATGAGCAGTTCTTC.

The chain has TRBV5-6 and TRBJ1-4, with 9 bases matching TRBD1. Germline CDR1 reads SGHDT; CDR2 reads YYEEEE. V trimming: 2 bases; J trimming: 4 bases; junction bases outside the gene matches: 3. This CDR3 region has 15 residues. The DNA of the CDR3 is TGTGCCAGCAGCTTTCGGACAGGGGTTAATGAAAAACTGTTTTTT. This encodes CASSFRTGVNEKLFF. The full variable domain, with the rest looked up from reference TRBV5-6 and TRBJ1-4, is DAGVTQSPTHLIKTRGQQVTLRCSPKSGHDTVSWYQQALGQGPQFIFQYYEEEERQRGNFPDRFSGHQFPNYSSELNVNALLLGDSALYLCASSFRTGVNEKLFFGSGTQLSVL.

This sequence joins TRBV10-1 and TRBJ1-2; D unclear. V dropped 0 bases and J dropped 7 bases, with 12 bases sitting between them. The CDR3 totals 14 residues. Per germline, CDR1 WNHNN and CDR2 SYGVQD (reference sequence). This CDR3 is CASSESRLGGGYTF. CDR3 nucleotides: TGCGCCAGCAGTGAGTCTAGGTTAGGAGGTGGCTACACCTTC.

The V and J genes are TRBV9 and TRBJ1-2; D is perhaps TRBD1 (6 bases). V was clipped by 3 bases and J by 5 bases, with 17 bases between them. This CDR3 is 15 amino acids long. Germline CDR1 and CDR2: SGDLS and YYNGEE. CDR3 bases: TGTGCCAGCAGCGCCCGGGGGGGGCCAAGGTATGGCTACACCTTC. It is translated as CASSARGGPRYGYTF.

This clone was seen a handful of times. The genes are TRBV5-4 and TRBJ1-2; 7 bases agree with TRBD1. Germline CDR1 and CDR2: SGHNT and YYREEE (reference sequence). With 5 bases clipped from V and 3 bases from J, the junction kept 4 bases outside the gene matches. The CDR3 extends over 13 amino acids. The CDR3 region is CASRSGTDYGYTF. DNA of the CDR3: TGTGCCAGCAGATCCGGGACAGACTATGGCTACACCTTC.

On this clone: One junction end disagrees with the germline gene, perhaps due to a read error. The chain links TRBV7-9 to TRBJ1-4; no clear D gene. The CDR3 runs 12 residues. The germline V gene has CDR1 SEHNR and CDR2 FQNEAQ (reference sequence). The DNA for the CDR3 is TGTTCCAGCAGCCTCACCAGTGAAAAACTGTTTTTT. This gives the protein CSSSLTSEKLFF.

In nucleotides, the CDR3 is TGTGCCAGCAGCCCGGAGCAGGGTTTTACCCAAAACACTGAAGCTTTCTTT. Protein: CASSPEQGFTQNTEAFF. This chain uses TRBV7-2 with TRBJ1-1; D is possibly TRBD1 (5 bases). Per germline, CDR1 SGHTA and CDR2 FQGNSA. The V end lost 5 bases, the J end lost 2 bases, and 21 bases lay between the germline ends. This CDR3 is 17 amino acids long.

V usage is TRBV7-8 and J usage is TRBJ2-3; D possibly corresponds to TRBD2 (6 bases). Trimming took 1 base from V and 2 from J, leaving 10 bases between them. CDR3 length equals 15 residues. Germline CDR1 SGHVS, CDR2 FQNEAQ. The CDR3 spells CASSLGGLNTDTQYF. The CDR3 bases are TGTGCCAGCAGCTTAGGGGGACTTAACACAGATACGCAGTATTTT. The full variable domain, its missing parts supplied by reference TRBV7-8 and TRBJ2-3, is GAGVSQSPRYKVAKRGQDVALRCDPISGHVSLFWYQQALGQGPEFLTYFQNEAQLDKSGLPSDRFFAERPEGSVSTLKIQRTQQEDSAVYLCASSLGGLNTDTQYFGPGTRLTVL.